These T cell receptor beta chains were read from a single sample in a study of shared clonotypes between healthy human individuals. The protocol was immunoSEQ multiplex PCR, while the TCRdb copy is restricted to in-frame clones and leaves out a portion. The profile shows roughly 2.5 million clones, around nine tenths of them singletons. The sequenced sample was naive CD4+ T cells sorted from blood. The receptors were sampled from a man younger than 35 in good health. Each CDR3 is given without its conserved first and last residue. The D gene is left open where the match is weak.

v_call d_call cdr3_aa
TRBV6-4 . ASSDSWGTPGDNEQF
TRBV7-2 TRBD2 ASSLVSLAGSADTQY
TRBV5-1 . ASSLRDTYGYT
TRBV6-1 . ASSGPKNTGELF
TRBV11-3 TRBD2 ASSRTSGSQETQY
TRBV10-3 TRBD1 AISEKGAGTEAF
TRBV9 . ASSVEQPTSYNEQF
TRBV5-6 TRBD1 ASSPGTGRPGNTIY
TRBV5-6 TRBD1 ASSLAGTEETQY
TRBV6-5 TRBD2 ASSRTSGRFEQY
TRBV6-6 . ASSGNREGNQPQH
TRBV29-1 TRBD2 SVALGLATGEQY
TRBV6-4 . ASSEPPAGVQVEQY
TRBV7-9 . ASSRQGVPYEQY
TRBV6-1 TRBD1 AGRTGGSEKLF
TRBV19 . ASSIGVPNEKLF
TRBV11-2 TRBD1 ASSLAMAGTGNNSPLH
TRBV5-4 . ASSNIGGTEAF
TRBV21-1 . ASSTLEELANTGELF
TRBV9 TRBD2 ASSVVGLADTDTQY
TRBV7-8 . ASRRGGPDEKLF
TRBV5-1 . ASSSSPDQIYEQY
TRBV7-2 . ASSLSGSGGYNSPLH
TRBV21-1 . ASSKRDRLAKNIQY
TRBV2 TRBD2 ASGSGRGGLEQF
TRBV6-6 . ASSSPGFYEQY
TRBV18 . ASSPPTGITGNEQF
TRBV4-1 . ASSQKTSTSYNEQF
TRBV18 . ASSPQGTYGYT
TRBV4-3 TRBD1 ASSQDTGVYYGYT
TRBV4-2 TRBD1 ASSQVGQSNEKLF
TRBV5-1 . ASSAQGEVAF
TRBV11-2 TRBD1 ASSLDRGDGEQF
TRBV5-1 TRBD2 ASSQTRGGLREQY
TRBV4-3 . ASSQIRGAGNTEAF
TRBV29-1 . SVLQRAGQPQH
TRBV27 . ASSFRGNQPQH
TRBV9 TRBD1 ASSVAGGNQPQH
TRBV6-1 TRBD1 ASSDLQGAYEQY
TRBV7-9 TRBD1 ASSLDRGRSGYT
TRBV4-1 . ASSQDQGRDYGYT
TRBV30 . AWTQAPTNEKLF
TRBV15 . ATSRVLQAYEQY
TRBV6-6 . ASSLREPQH
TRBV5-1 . ASSPTLPTVNGYT
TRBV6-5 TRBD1 ASSYSGGTANYGYT
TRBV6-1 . ATEGGPQH
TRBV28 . ASSPDPALEQY
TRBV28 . ASSSNTDTQY
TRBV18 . ASSPGARINTEAF
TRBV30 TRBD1 ACSARRDRGSYEQY
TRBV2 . ASTTGINYGYT
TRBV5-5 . ASTLFGLTNYGYT
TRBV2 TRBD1 ASTTGTGVLYGYT